This T cell receptor (beta chain) emerged from a study of blood T cell repertoires in COVID-19. This clone was counted only a few times. Original handling: For nucleated cells, counts were estimated from reference gene primer amplification. TCRdb's copy holds only in-frame clones and misses some; the assay was immunoSEQ multiplex PCR. The DNA was the basis for D and trimming; V, J and clone size are from that table. The table has 30,000 to 40,000 clones, almost 90% seen once; the top ten hold more than 13%. There are 14 residues in the CDR3. Trimming left V 3 bases short and J 1 base short, with 9 bases between. The germline V gene has CDR1 KGHSH and CDR2 LQKENI.

The clonotype comes from a human donor with active COVID-19. The donor label of this sample is uncertain. This chain joins TRBV18 and TRBJ1-1; weak D call: TRBD1 (6 bases). The sample taken for sequencing was peripheral blood. The CDR3 sequence is CASSPAGANTEAFF. As DNA, the CDR3 is TGTGCCAGCTCACCGGCAGGGGCGAACACTGAAGCTTTCTTT. Using reference TRBV18 and TRBJ1-1 for the parts outside the CDR3, the full variable domain is NAGVMQNPRHLVRRRGQEARLRCSPMKGHSHVYWYRQLPEEGLKFMVYLQKENIIDESGMPKERFSAEFPKEGPSILRIQQVVRGDSAAYFCASSPAGANTEAFFGQGTRLTVV.